This TCR beta chain came from a study of T cell responses to AZD1222 COVID-19 vaccine. Study results and caveats: CD4 TCRs covered the whole spike, strongest at regions 160-218 and 743-854. Repertoire sampling was restricted to post-peak T cell response timepoints.

Details on this clone: Its specificity is not known.

Trimming took 7 bases from V and 0 from J, leaving 10 bases between them. Germline CDR1 is LNHDA and CDR2 is SQIVND (reference sequence). CDR3 size: 13 residues. Profiled with immunoSEQ multiplex PCR; TCRdb holds only in-frame clones, not every one. This repertoire shows 90,000 to 150,000 clones, approximately 92% found once; its top ten account for 4% to 5%. The V and J genes are TRBV19 and TRBJ2-7; tentatively, D is TRBD2 (6 bases). Sequences were derived from peripheral blood, sampled 28 days after the second dose of the MenACWY control vaccine. The TCR comes from an adult who received the MenACWY meningococcal vaccine as a control. CDR3 DNA: TGTGCCAGTAAGGCGGGGAGCTCCTACGAGCAGTACTTC. It encodes CASKAGSSYEQYF.